This paragraph reports one TCR beta chain. This record belongs to a study of shared clonotypes between healthy human individuals. The CDR3 totals 14 residues. CDR1 LNHDA and CDR2 SQIVND come from the germline V gene (reference sequence). V was pared by 4 bases and J by 4 bases, with 13 bases between. The table came from immunoSEQ multiplex PCR; TCRdb's copy has only in-frame clones and leaves some out. The table shows some 480,000 clones, with less than 80% occurring only once. The chain is built from TRBV19 and TRBJ2-5, with D unclear. The specimen was PBMCs. The TCR comes from a middle-aged woman in good health. Some clones in this sample may be carry-over from other donors' samples. For the CDR3, the DNA is TGTGCCAGTAGTAGGGTTGGGCTAGGAGAGACCCAGTACTTC. Amino acid sequence: CASSRVGLGETQYF.